This T cell receptor (beta chain) was profiled in a study of T-cell memory formation after mild COVID-19. Points from the study as a whole: Researchers found some responding clones in pre-infection memory, a sign that cross-reactive memory joined.

Concerning this clonotype: Its antigen is unidentified.

V dropped 0 bases and J dropped 1 base, with 18 bases sitting between them. The CDR3 is 17 residues long. CDR1 is GTSNPN and CDR2 is SVGIG in the germline V gene (reference sequence). With constant-segment primers, 5'RACE yielded cDNA libraries of TCR alpha and TCR beta that carried sample barcodes and UMIs. TCRdb reanalysed the 5' RACE reads using MiXCR and keeps one entry per CDR3 protein. The sample carries 150,000 to 200,000 distinct CDR3 sequences, approximately 14% recorded once. The sample was PBMCs or a T cell subset sorted from them (not recorded which). The TCR comes from an adult woman who had mild COVID-19 (a few samples of this study predate the infection). Cell type and time point are not known. V is TRBV30 and J is TRBJ1-1; maybe TRBD1 (5 bases). CDR3 nucleotide sequence: TGTGCCTGGAGTGTACAGTCGTCGCGGGGACCGAACACTGAAGCTTTCTTT. It is translated as CAWSVQSSRGPNTEAFF.